This TCR beta chain originates from a study of early T cells in non-severe SARS-CoV-2 infection. Study information: Bulk RNA taken from unsorted whole blood was sequenced, leaving chains unpaired.

V was pared by 7 bases and J by 0 bases, with 10 bases between. Per the germline V gene, CDR1 is PRHDT and CDR2 is FYEKMQ (reference sequence). This CDR3 is built from 14 residues. TCRdb itself ran the 5' RACE reads through MiXCR, one entry per CDR3 protein. The sample lists 65,000 to 70,000 distinct CDR3 sequences, 12% occurring once. At least ten counts were recorded for this clonotype. Antigen specificity is unknown. Study-wide results and caveats: In VDJdb matching, anti-spike CD8 responses were favored while private and CD4 specificities went missing.

This TCR was recovered from an adult who was a healthcare worker with PCR-confirmed SARS-CoV-2 infection or an uninfected control (not recorded which). The sequenced sample consisted of whole blood. The chain recombines TRBV13 with TRBJ2-4; possible D gene TRBD1, 5 bases. The CDR3 nucleotides are TGTGCCAGCATCCTGACAGTAGCCAAAAACATTCAGTACTTC. Protein: CASILTVAKNIQYF.